The present T cell receptor (beta chain) was sequenced within a study of T cell clones after liver transplantation (dated by TCRdb to the late 2010s). General notes on the study: ITN030ST, the source of the samples, was a randomized trial that attempted immunosuppression withdrawal within 2 years of liver transplantation. Donor-reactive T cell clones were identified by TCRbeta sequencing following a pre-transplant mixed lymphocyte reaction and were subsequently tracked in post-transplant blood. Third party-reactive TCRbeta sequences were also identified from pre-transplant MLRs to serve as an antigen-independent comparator for donor-reactive sequences. Three of the eight recipients were HCV-positive; the others were transplanted for non-autoimmune, non-viral indications. Subjects received no induction therapy and standard immunosuppression until randomization at 12-24 months post-transplant. Tolerance meant complete immunosuppression withdrawal for at least one year without liver enzymes rising beyond twice the upper limit of normal. Blood samples were collected pre-transplant, pre-randomization before withdrawal, and post-randomization after either complete withdrawal or failed withdrawal. A cohort of 8 liver transplant recipients was studied, of whom 3 were classified as tolerant and 5 as non-tolerant.

The junction carries 7 bases between V and J, which are trimmed by 3 bases and 0 bases respectively. From its cysteine to its phenylalanine, the CDR3 spans 14 amino acids. Of all the DNA, just the CDR3 is kept, 42 bases in frame from base 1. CDR1 LNHDA and CDR2 SQIVND were looked up in the germline V gene (reference sequence). Thawed unstimulated PBMCs were stained for CD3, CD4 and CD8 and FACS-sorted into CD3+CD4+ and CD3+CD8+ populations. Randomization to immunosuppression withdrawal applied to every one of the 8 studied subjects. The Qiagen DNeasy Blood and Tissue Kit was used to isolate genomic DNA. Frozen genomic DNA underwent high-throughput TCRbeta CDR3 sequencing by immunoSEQ, including PCR amplification, mapping, bias correction and internal controls. Per the original workflow: Only productive rearrangements were retained, and each unique TCRbeta sequence was defined by its CDR3 nucleotide sequence together with its V and J gene. Donor-reactive sequences required at least 5-fold expansion in CFSE-low cells versus unstimulated pre-transplant cells and at least 0.01% frequency. Minimum frequency thresholds were set for each subject on the basis of the unstimulated sample with the lowest template count, so that a detection power of at least 90% was ensured. Jensen-Shannon divergence between the top 1000 TCRbeta sequences post-transplant and pre-transplant was used to measure repertoire turnover. Two-sided Fisher's exact tests were used to test for changes in how often donor-reactive sequences were detected. TCRdb carries this immuneACCESS record with in-frame sequences only. Its versions omit some clonotypes, under half of them owing to an unresolved V gene in the studies checked, with the rest unexplained. That table gives V, J and clone size, and the DNA gave D and trimming. This sample comprises approximately 9,300 clones, 55% to 85% of them detected only once. 22% of the sample comes from the top ten.

This clone was observed a few times. Its recognized antigen is unknown. Nothing much larger sits one base from this clone, and base qualities are not available. What the research found in general, with its limitations: Circulating donor-reactive CD4 TCRbeta sequences fell significantly post-transplant in 5 of 8 subjects, irrespective of tolerance or HCV status. After accounting for repertoire turnover, donor-reactive detection was significantly reduced in 7 of 8 subjects for CD4 and 8 of 8 for CD8. Donor-reactive sequences decreased more than third party-reactive sequences, which suggests partial antigen-specific deletion that was not related to withdrawal success. Because no allograft tissue specimens were available, donor-reactive T cells may have migrated into the graft instead of being deleted. The conclusions were considered preliminary, being limited by small, heterogeneous patient numbers and non-standardized post-transplant time points. In two subjects, low numbers of available donor cells limited the measurable donor-reactive repertoire.

The source is a human patient who received a liver transplant. Following transplantation, T cells from the graft donor may be among those present. The chain is made from TRBV19 and TRBJ2-3; the D gene is not confidently resolved. This material consisted of CD8+ T cells from blood, taken at the approximately 15-month timepoint. The sequenced DNA is TGTGCCAGTAGTATGGGTGGGAGCACAGATACGCAGTATTTT. The encoded protein is CASSMGGSTDTQYF.